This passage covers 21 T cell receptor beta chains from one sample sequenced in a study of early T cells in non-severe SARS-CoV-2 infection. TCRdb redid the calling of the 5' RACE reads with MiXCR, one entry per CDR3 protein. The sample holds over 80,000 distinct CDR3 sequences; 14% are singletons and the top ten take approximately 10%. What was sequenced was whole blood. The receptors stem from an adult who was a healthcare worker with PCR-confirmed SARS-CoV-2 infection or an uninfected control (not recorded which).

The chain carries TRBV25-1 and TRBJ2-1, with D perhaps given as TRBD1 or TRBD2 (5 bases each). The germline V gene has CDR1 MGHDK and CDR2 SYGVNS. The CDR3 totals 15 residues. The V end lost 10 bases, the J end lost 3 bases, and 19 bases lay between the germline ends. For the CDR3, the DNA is TGTGCCACCTCCTTTGGGGGACCTGTCTACAATGAGCAGTTCTTC. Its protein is CATSFGGPVYNEQFF.

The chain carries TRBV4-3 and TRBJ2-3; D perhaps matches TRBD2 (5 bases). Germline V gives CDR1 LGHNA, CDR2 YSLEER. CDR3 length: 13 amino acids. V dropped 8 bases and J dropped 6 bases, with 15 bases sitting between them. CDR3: CASGRGFGDTQYF. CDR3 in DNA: TGCGCCAGCGGTCGGGGATTCGGTGATACGCAGTATTTT.

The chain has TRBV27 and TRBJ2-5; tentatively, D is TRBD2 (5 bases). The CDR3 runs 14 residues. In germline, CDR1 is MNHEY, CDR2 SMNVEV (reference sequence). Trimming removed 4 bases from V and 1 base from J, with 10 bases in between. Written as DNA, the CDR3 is TGTGCCAGCAGTTACGGACTGAGCCAAGAGACCCAGTACTTC. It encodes CASSYGLSQETQYF.

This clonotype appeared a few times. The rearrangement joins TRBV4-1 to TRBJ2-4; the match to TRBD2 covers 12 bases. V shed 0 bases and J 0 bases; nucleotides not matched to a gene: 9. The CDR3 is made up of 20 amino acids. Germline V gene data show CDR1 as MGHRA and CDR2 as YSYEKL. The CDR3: CASSQEVPSGGALAKNIQYF. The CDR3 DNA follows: TGCGCCAGCAGCCAAGAGGTTCCTAGCGGGGGGGCCCTAGCCAAAAACATTCAGTACTTC.

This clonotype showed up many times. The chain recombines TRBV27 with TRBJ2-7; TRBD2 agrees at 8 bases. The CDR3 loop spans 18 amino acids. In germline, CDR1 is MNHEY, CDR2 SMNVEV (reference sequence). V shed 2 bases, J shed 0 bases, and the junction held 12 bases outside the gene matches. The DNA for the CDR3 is TGTGCCAGCAGTTTAAAGTACGGCGGGGGGATCTTCTCCTACGAGCAGTACTTC. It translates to CASSLKYGGGIFSYEQYF.

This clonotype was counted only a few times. CDR3: CASSLVGSRAQETQYF. The CDR3 nucleotides read TGTGCCAGCAGCTTAGTCGGTAGCCGTGCCCAAGAGACCCAGTACTTC. This chain links TRBV7-6 with TRBJ2-5; D is undetermined. Between the trimmed V and J ends, which lost 1 base and 1 base, there was a span of 13 bases. CDR3 length: 16 amino acids. The germline V gene has CDR1 SGHVS and CDR2 FNYEAQ.

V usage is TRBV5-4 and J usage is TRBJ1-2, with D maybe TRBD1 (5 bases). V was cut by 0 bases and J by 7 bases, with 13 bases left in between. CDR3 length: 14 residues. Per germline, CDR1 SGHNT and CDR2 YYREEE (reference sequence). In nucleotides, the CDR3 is TGTGCCAGCAGCTTGGAGGGACCGCTACTTGGCTACACCTTC. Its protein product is CASSLEGPLLGYTF. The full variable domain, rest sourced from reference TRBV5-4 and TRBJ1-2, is ETGVTQSPTHLIKTRGQQVTLRCSSQSGHNTVSWYQQALGQGPQFIFQYYREEENGRGNFPPRFSGLQFPNYSSELNVNALELDDSALYLCASSLEGPLLGYTFGSGTRLTVV.

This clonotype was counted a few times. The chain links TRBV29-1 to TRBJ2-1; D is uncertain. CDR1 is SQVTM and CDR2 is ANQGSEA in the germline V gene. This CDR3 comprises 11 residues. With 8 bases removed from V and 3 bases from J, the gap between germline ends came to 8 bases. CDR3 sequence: CSSNNYNEQFF. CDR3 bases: TGCAGCTCAAATAACTACAATGAGCAGTTCTTC.

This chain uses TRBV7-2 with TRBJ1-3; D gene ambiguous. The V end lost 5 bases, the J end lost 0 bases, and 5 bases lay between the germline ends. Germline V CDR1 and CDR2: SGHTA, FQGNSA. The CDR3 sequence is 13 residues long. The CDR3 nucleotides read TGTGCCAGCAGCCAGAGCTCTGGAAACACCATATATTTT. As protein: CASSQSSGNTIYF.

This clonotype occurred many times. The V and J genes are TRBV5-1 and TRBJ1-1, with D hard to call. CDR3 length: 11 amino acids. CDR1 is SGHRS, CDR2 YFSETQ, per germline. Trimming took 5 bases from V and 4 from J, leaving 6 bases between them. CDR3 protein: CASRDVTEAFF. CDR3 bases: TGCGCCAGCAGGGACGTCACTGAAGCTTTCTTT. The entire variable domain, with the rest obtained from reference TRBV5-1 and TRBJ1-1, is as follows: KAGVTQTPRYLIKTRGQQVTLSCSPISGHRSVSWYQQTPGQGLQFLFEYFSETQRNKGNFPGRFSGRQFSNSRSEMNVSTLELGDSALYLCASRDVTEAFFGQGTRLTVV.

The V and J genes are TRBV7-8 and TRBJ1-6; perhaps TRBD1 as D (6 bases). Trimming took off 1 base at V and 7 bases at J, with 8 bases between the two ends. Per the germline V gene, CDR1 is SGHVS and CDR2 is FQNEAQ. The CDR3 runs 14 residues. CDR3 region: CASSLGTVNSPLHF. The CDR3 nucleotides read TGTGCCAGCAGCTTAGGGACAGTAAATTCACCCCTCCACTTT.

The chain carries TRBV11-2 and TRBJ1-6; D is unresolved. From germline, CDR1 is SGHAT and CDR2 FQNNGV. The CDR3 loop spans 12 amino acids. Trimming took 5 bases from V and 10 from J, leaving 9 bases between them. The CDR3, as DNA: TGTGCCAGCAGCAATCGGGCCTCACCCCTCCACTTT. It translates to CASSNRASPLHF.

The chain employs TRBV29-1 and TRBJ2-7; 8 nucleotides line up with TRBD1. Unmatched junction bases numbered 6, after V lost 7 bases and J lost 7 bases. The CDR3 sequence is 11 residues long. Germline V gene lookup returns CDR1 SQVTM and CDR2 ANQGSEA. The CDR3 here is CSAEDRDEQYF. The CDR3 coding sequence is TGCAGCGCTGAGGACAGGGATGAGCAGTACTTC.

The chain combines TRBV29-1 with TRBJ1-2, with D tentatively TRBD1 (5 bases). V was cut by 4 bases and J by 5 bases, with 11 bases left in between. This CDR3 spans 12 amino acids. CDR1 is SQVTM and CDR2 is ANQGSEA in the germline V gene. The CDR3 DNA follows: TGCAGCGTTGCCTGGGGCTCATATGGCTACACCTTC. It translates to CSVAWGSYGYTF.

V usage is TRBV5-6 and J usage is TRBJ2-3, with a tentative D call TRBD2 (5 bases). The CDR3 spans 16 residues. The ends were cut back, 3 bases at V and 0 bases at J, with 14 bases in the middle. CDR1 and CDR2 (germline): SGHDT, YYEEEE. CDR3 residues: CASSSGVAPSTDTQYF. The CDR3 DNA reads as TGTGCCAGCAGCTCCGGGGTGGCCCCTAGCACAGATACGCAGTATTTT.

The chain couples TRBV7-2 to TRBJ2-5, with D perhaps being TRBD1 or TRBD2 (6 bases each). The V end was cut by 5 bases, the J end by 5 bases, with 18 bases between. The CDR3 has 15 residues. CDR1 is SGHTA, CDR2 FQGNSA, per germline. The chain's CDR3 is CASSPVGGWDETQYF. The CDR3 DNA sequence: TGTGCCAGCAGCCCGGTGGGGGGCTGGGACGAGACCCAGTACTTC.

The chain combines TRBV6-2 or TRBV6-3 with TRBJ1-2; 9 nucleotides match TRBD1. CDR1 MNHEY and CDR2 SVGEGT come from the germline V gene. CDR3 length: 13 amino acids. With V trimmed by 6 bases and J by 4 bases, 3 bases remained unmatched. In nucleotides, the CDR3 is TGTGCCAGCAGGACAGGGGGTATCTATGGCTACACCTTC. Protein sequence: CASRTGGIYGYTF.

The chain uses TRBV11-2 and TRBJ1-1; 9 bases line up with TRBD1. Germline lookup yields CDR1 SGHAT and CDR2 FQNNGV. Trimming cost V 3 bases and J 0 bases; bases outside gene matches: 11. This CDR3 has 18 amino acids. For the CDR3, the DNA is TGTGCCAGCAGCTTGGTTGGGACAGGGAGAAGATTGAACACTGAAGCTTTCTTT. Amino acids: CASSLVGTGRRLNTEAFF.

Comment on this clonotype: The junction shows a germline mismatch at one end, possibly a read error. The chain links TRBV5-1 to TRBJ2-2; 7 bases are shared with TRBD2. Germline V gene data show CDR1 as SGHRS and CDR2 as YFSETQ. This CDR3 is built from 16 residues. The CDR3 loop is CAISFRDYPNTGELFF. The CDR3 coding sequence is TGCGCCATCAGCTTCCGGGACTATCCGAACACCGGGGAGCTGTTTTTT.

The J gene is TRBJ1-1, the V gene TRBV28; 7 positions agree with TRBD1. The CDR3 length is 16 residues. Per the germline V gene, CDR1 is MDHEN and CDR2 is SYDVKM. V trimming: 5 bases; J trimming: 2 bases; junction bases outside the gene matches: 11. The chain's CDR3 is CASSTPEGAGNTEAFF. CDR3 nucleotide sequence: TGTGCCAGCAGTACCCCGGAGGGGGCGGGAAACACTGAAGCTTTCTTT.

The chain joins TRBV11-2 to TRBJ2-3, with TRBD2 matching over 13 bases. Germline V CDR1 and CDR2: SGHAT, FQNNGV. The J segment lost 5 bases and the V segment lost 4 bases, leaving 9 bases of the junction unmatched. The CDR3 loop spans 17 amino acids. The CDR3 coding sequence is TGTGCCAGCAGCTACACTAGCGGGGGGGTCCAGGTAGATACGCAGTATTTT. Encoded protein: CASSYTSGGVQVDTQYF.